This TCR beta chain was identified in a study of type 1 regulatory T cells. A single record per CDR3 protein comes from TCRdb applying MiXCR to the reads. Among about 68,000 distinct CDR3 sequences, 50% to 70% were seen once, and the ten largest hold less than 8.5%. The CDR3 is made up of 12 amino acids. Per germline, CDR1 SGHRS and CDR2 YFSETQ. V shed 5 bases and J shed 3 bases, with 6 bases lying between them. Points on this clonotype: Its target is unknown.

The genes are TRBV5-1 and TRBJ2-1; unclear D gene. The sequence was obtained from a human donor in good health. Sequenced material: cultured T cells, either the whole culture or a sorted T cell fraction (not recorded which). Subset meaning: Tr1-enriched cell product generated in vitro against host alloantigens. CDR3 protein: CASRQSYNEQFF. CDR3 coding DNA: TGCGCCAGCAGGCAAAGCTACAATGAGCAGTTCTTC.